What follows are 32 T cell receptor beta chains derived from one specimen sequenced in a study of blood T cell repertoires in COVID-19. Method: immunoSEQ multiplex PCR; TCRdb's copy keeps in-frame clones and lacks some. The sample holds 14,000 to 15,000 clones, around 85% seen once. Sequenced input: peripheral blood. All receptors derive from a human donor in a cohort sampled during active COVID-19.

The genes are TRBV7-2 and TRBJ2-1; 10 bases are a match to TRBD1. This CDR3 has 15 residues. V lost 5 bases, J lost 4 bases, and 5 bases stayed unmatched. Germline CDR1 reads SGHTA; CDR2 reads FQGNSA. CDR3 region: CASSPWTGGYNEQFF. The CDR3 nucleotides read TGTGCCAGCAGCCCCTGGACAGGGGGTTACAATGAGCAGTTCTTC.

The chain joins TRBV7-9 to TRBJ1-1; 7 bases map to TRBD1. This CDR3 has 12 residues. Unmatched junction bases numbered 4, after V lost 3 bases and J lost 9 bases. Germline CDR1 reads SEHNR; CDR2 reads FQNEAQ (reference sequence). The CDR3 DNA reads TGTGCCAGCAGCTTCCCGGGACAGAAAGCTTTCTTT. Its translation: CASSFPGQKAFF.

The chain has TRBV5-5 and TRBJ2-1; D is possibly TRBD2 (5 bases). Trimming took 0 bases from V and 7 from J, leaving 14 bases between them. This CDR3 comprises 15 residues. Germline V gene data show CDR1 as SGHKS and CDR2 as YYEKEE (reference sequence). CDR3 DNA sequence: TGTGCCAGCAGCTTGGTCCGCGGGTCAACGAATGAGCAGTTCTTC. It is translated as CASSLVRGSTNEQFF.

This sequence joins TRBV5-1 and TRBJ2-5; TRBD1 matches at 8 bases. This CDR3 is built from 15 residues. With V trimmed by 4 bases and J by 2 bases, 7 bases remained unmatched. Germline V gives CDR1 SGHRS, CDR2 YFSETQ. CDR3 DNA: TGCGCCAGCAGCCCTCCAACAGGGGGGCAAGAGACCCAGTACTTC. It codes for CASSPPTGGQETQYF. Using reference TRBV5-1 and TRBJ2-5 for the parts outside the CDR3, the full variable domain is KAGVTQTPRYLIKTRGQQVTLSCSPISGHRSVSWYQQTPGQGLQFLFEYFSETQRNKGNFPGRFSGRQFSNSRSEMNVSTLELGDSALYLCASSPPTGGQETQYFGPGTRLLVL.

The V gene is TRBV7-3, the J gene TRBJ2-2; D ambiguous. This CDR3 region has 13 residues. The V and J ends lost 3 bases and 3 bases respectively, with 5 bases between them. Germline CDR1 and CDR2: SGHTA and FQGTGA. The CDR3 loop reads CASSFYHTGELFF. Here the CDR3 DNA reads TGTGCCAGCAGCTTCTACCACACCGGGGAGCTGTTTTTT. Looking up the rest from reference TRBV7-3 and TRBJ2-2 gives the full variable domain: GAGVSQTPSNKVTEKGKYVELRCDPISGHTALYWYRQSLGQGPEFLIYFQGTGAADDSGLPNDRFFAVRPEGSVSTLKIQRTERGDSAVYLCASSFYHTGELFFGEGSRLTVL.

The gene calls are TRBV7-6 and TRBJ2-5; TRBD1 matches at 9 bases. V lost 0 bases, J lost 4 bases, and 3 bases stayed unmatched. The CDR3 spans 15 residues. Germline V gives CDR1 SGHVS, CDR2 FNYEAQ. The CDR3 DNA follows: TGTGCCAGCAGCTTAGCGGGACAGGGCGGAGAGACCCAGTACTTC. Its protein product is CASSLAGQGGETQYF.

This rearrangement joins TRBV18 to TRBJ1-6; unclear D gene. The germline V gene has CDR1 KGHSH and CDR2 LQKENI. Trimming took 3 bases from V and 8 from J, leaving 11 bases between them. The CDR3 extends over 14 amino acids. The CDR3 sequence is CASSPAGRDSPLHF. The DNA for the CDR3 is TGTGCCAGCTCACCGGCGGGGAGAGATTCACCCCTCCACTTT.

This clone was observed a single time. The chain couples TRBV19 to TRBJ2-1; maybe TRBD1 (6 bases). Germline V gives CDR1 LNHDA, CDR2 SQIVND (reference sequence). The V end was cut by 5 bases, the J end by 0 bases, with 20 bases between. The CDR3 totals 18 residues. The CDR3 DNA is TGTGCCAGTAGTCGCTTTTGGGGGCGGACGAGCTCCTACAATGAGCAGTTCTTC. It is translated as CASSRFWGRTSSYNEQFF.

The chain combines TRBV7-8 with TRBJ1-1; a possible D gene is TRBD1 (6 bases). The CDR3 extends over 18 amino acids. Germline V lookup: CDR1 SGHVS, CDR2 FQNEAQ. Trimming removed 1 base from V and 0 bases from J, with 18 bases in between. CDR3 loop: CASSLDRGALVMNTEAFF. As DNA, the CDR3 is TGTGCCAGCAGCTTAGATCGGGGGGCCCTGGTAATGAACACTGAAGCTTTCTTT.

V usage is TRBV2 and J usage is TRBJ1-4; 8 bases are a match to TRBD1. CDR3 size: 15 residues. CDR1 is SNHLY, CDR2 FYNNEI, per germline. The V segment lost 6 bases and the J segment 6 bases; nucleotides outside the gene matches: 9. The CDR3 nucleotides are TGTGCCAGCAGAAACGAACAGGGGGTTCATGAAAAACTGTTTTTT. Its protein is CASRNEQGVHEKLFF.

V usage is TRBV7-2 and J usage is TRBJ2-1, with a weak D call TRBD1 (6 bases). Germline V gene lookup returns CDR1 SGHTA and CDR2 FQGNSA. Trimming removed 4 bases from V and 0 bases from J, with 10 bases in between. This CDR3 contains 15 residues. CDR3 in amino acids: CASSWDTSSYNEQFF. The DNA of the CDR3 is TGTGCCAGCAGCTGGGACACCAGCTCCTACAATGAGCAGTTCTTC.

This CDR3 is CASSSDRGGYGYTF. In DNA, the CDR3 is TGTGCCAGCAGTTCGGACAGGGGTGGCTATGGCTACACCTTC. The chain carries TRBV4-2 and TRBJ1-2; 9 bases are shared with TRBD1. CDR1 is LGHNA and CDR2 is YNFKEQ in the germline V gene. Trimming cost V 6 bases and J 4 bases; bases outside gene matches: 6. This CDR3 comprises 14 residues.

This chain uses TRBV10-2 with TRBJ1-1; possible D gene TRBD1, 6 bases. V lost 6 bases and J 5 bases, leaving 16 bases between the germline ends. The V gene's germline CDR1 is WSHSY and CDR2 SAAADI. The CDR3 is made up of 14 amino acids. This CDR3 reads CASSRQVGWTEAFF. CDR3 nucleotide sequence: TGCGCCAGCAGCCGACAGGTGGGTTGGACTGAAGCTTTCTTT.

This sequence joins TRBV18 and TRBJ2-1, with 10 bases matching TRBD2. Per germline, CDR1 KGHSH and CDR2 LQKENI. Trimming at V came to 2 bases and at J to 0 bases, leaving 4 bases not matched to a gene. This CDR3 is 17 amino acids long. CDR3 loop: CASSPNSGGISYNEQFF. The CDR3 nucleotides read TGTGCCAGCTCACCAAATAGCGGGGGGATCTCCTACAATGAGCAGTTCTTC.

This chain's CDR3 is CASSLDGGYGYTF. CDR3 nucleotide sequence: TGTGCCAGCAGTTTAGATGGGGGGTATGGCTACACCTTC. The chain uses TRBV12-3 or TRBV12-4 and TRBJ1-2; maybe TRBD1 (5 bases). The CDR3 has 13 residues. V gave up 1 base and J gave up 5 bases, with 8 bases separating them.

The chain carries TRBV5-1 and TRBJ1-4; 8 nucleotides agree with TRBD1. The V gene's germline CDR1 is SGHRS and CDR2 YFSETQ. V gave up 2 bases and J gave up 7 bases; unmatched junction bases: 4. This CDR3 contains 14 residues. CDR3 nucleotides: TGCGCCAGCAGCTTCAGGGGGCTTACTGAAAAACTGTTTTTT. This translates into CASSFRGLTEKLFF.

The CDR3 DNA is TGCGCCAGCAGCTTTGACACGGAGGACACTGAAGCTTTCTTT. Amino acids: CASSFDTEDTEAFF. J is TRBJ1-1 and V is TRBV5-1; D is ambiguous. This CDR3 contains 14 residues. Germline V CDR1 and CDR2: SGHRS, YFSETQ. Trimming stripped 2 bases from V and 3 bases from J, with 11 bases between.

This clone came up a few times. The genes are TRBV5-5 and TRBJ2-2, with TRBD2 as a possible D gene (6 bases). The CDR3 is 16 amino acids. The germline CDR1 and CDR2 sequences are SGHKS and YYEKEE (reference sequence). V lost 2 bases, J lost 0 bases, and 11 bases lay in between. Written as DNA, the CDR3 is TGTGCCAGCAGCTTCGATCGGGGGACGAACACCGGGGAGCTGTTTTTT. Its translation: CASSFDRGTNTGELFF.

The V call is TRBV20-1, the J call TRBJ2-7; D is undetermined. Per germline, CDR1 DFQATT and CDR2 SNEGSKA (reference sequence). The CDR3 covers 12 residues. The ends were cut back, 3 bases at V and 3 bases at J, with 9 bases in the middle. Here the CDR3 DNA reads TGCAGTGCTAGTGGTCGTTACTACGAGCAGTACTTC. It translates to CSASGRYYEQYF.

The chain uses TRBV19 and TRBJ1-6, with 10 bases identical to TRBD1. Germline V gives CDR1 LNHDA, CDR2 SQIVND (reference sequence). CDR3 length: 16 amino acids. The V and J ends lost 4 bases and 8 bases, in that order; junction bases with no gene match: 8. The CDR3 coding sequence is TGTGCCAGTAGTAACGTTGGTGGGACAGGGGATTCACCCCTCCACTTT. Protein sequence: CASSNVGGTGDSPLHF.

J is TRBJ2-4 and V is TRBV6-5; D may be TRBD1 (8 bases). Between the trimmed V and J ends, which lost 6 bases and 6 bases, there was a span of 18 bases. Per germline, CDR1 MNHEY and CDR2 SVGAGI. This CDR3 has 15 residues. DNA of the CDR3: TGTGCCAGCAGGGGGGTGGACAGGGAGGGAAACATTCAGTACTTC. Translation: CASRGVDREGNIQYF.

The V call is TRBV5-1, the J call TRBJ1-1; D is uncertain. The CDR3 totals 15 residues. V was cut by 4 bases and J by 4 bases, with 17 bases left in between. Germline loops: CDR1 SGHRS, CDR2 YFSETQ. CDR3 in DNA: TGCGCCAGCAGCCTGAGGGCGAACATAGGCACTGAAGCTTTCTTT. Protein sequence: CASSLRANIGTEAFF.

V is TRBV4-1 and J is TRBJ1-2; 7 bases fit TRBD1. The CDR3 loop spans 15 amino acids. The germline V gene has CDR1 MGHRA and CDR2 YSYEKL. V shed 4 bases and J 4 bases; nucleotides not matched to a gene: 9. DNA for the CDR3: TGCGCCAGCAGCCCAAGACGACAGGGTTCCTATGGCTACACCTTC. This encodes CASSPRRQGSYGYTF.

This chain joins TRBV7-6 and TRBJ2-5, with TRBD2 matching over 7 bases. Trimming cost V 7 bases and J 4 bases; bases outside gene matches: 9. The germline V gene encodes CDR1 SGHVS and CDR2 FNYEAQ. The CDR3 is made up of 14 amino acids. CDR3 DNA sequence: TGTGCCAGCAACCCGAGCGGGGCCCCAGAGACCCAGTACTTC. This gives the protein CASNPSGAPETQYF.

The chain combines TRBV5-4 with TRBJ1-1; D possibly corresponds to TRBD1 (6 bases). The CDR3 runs to 17 residues. Germline loops: CDR1 SGHNT, CDR2 YYREEE (reference sequence). The V gene lost 4 bases and the J gene lost 3 bases, with 22 bases spanning the gap. DNA for the CDR3: TGTGCCAGCAGCCCGGCTGGGACATCGGGCGTGTACACTGAAGCTTTCTTT. It codes for CASSPAGTSGVYTEAFF.

J is TRBJ2-5 and V is TRBV9; 15 bases fit TRBD2. The CDR3 has 19 amino acids. Germline V gene sequence: CDR1 SGDLS, CDR2 YYNGEE. J lost 4 bases, V lost 3 bases, and 13 bases had no gene match. The CDR3 DNA is TGTGCCAGCAGCGCTGGGAGGACTAGCGGGGGGGCTTTATTAGAGACCCAGTACTTC. This translates into CASSAGRTSGGALLETQYF. Looking up the rest from reference TRBV9 and TRBJ2-5 gives the full variable domain: DSGVTQTPKHLITATGQRVTLRCSPRSGDLSVYWYQQSLDQGLQFLIQYYNGEERAKGNILERFSAQQFPDLHSELNLSSLELGDSALYFCASSAGRTSGGALLETQYFGPGTRLLVL.

Relative to its sample, this clone is medium-sized. This chain joins TRBV6-6 and TRBJ2-7; D remains ambiguous. The CDR3 consists of 11 residues. In germline, CDR1 is MNHNY, CDR2 SVGAGI (reference sequence). The V and J ends lost 8 bases and 3 bases respectively, with 8 bases between them. CDR3 region: CASLSGYEQYF. In DNA, the CDR3 is TGTGCCAGCCTTTCGGGCTACGAGCAGTACTTC.

This clone was picked up one time. V is TRBV3-1 (or the pseudogene TRBV3-2) and J is TRBJ2-2; D unresolved. The CDR3 has 15 residues. Looked up from germline, CDR1 is LGHDT and CDR2 is YNNKEL (reference sequence). Trimming left V 0 bases short and J 5 bases short, with 10 bases between. The CDR3 is CASSQEIAVTGELFF. In DNA, the CDR3 is TGTGCCAGCAGCCAAGAAATCGCGGTAACCGGGGAGCTGTTTTTT.

CDR3 protein: CASSPHGPVNEKLFF. CDR3 DNA sequence: TGTGCCAGCAGCCCGCATGGTCCAGTTAATGAAAAACTGTTTTTT. The chain carries TRBV7-8 and TRBJ1-4; D gene unclear. With 5 bases removed from V and 4 bases from J, the gap between germline ends came to 14 bases. Germline V CDR1 and CDR2: SGHVS, FQNEAQ. This CDR3 comprises 15 residues.

This clone was counted once. This sequence joins TRBV12-3 or TRBV12-4 and TRBJ1-2, with 7 bases lining up with TRBD1. V was pared by 1 base and J by 4 bases, with 0 bases of the junction left unmatched. The CDR3 is 13 amino acids. In DNA form, the CDR3 reads TGTGCCAGCAGTTTAGGGGACAGCTATGGCTACACCTTC. Encoded protein: CASSLGDSYGYTF.

As DNA, the CDR3 is TGTGCCAGCAGCGCATTAGCGGGGATTTACGAGCAGTACTTC. Its protein is CASSALAGIYEQYF. This chain connects TRBV7-2 to TRBJ2-7; 8 nucleotides agree with TRBD2. Germline V CDR1 and CDR2: SGHTA, FQGNSA. Unmatched junction bases numbered 7, after V lost 5 bases and J lost 4 bases. This CDR3 is built from 14 residues.

The rearrangement uses TRBV19 and TRBJ2-6; a possible D gene is TRBD1 (5 bases). V gave up 2 bases and J gave up 2 bases, with 13 bases separating them. This CDR3 spans 17 amino acids. Germline V gene sequence: CDR1 LNHDA, CDR2 SQIVND (reference sequence). The CDR3 here is CASSIRGRKAGANVLTF. The CDR3 DNA reads TGTGCCAGTAGTATAAGGGGAAGGAAGGCTGGGGCCAACGTCCTGACTTTC.